This entry features one TCR beta chain sequence. The target antigen is unknown. This record comes from a study of CD8 T cells in acute hepatitis C reinfection. Findings and limits, study-wide: No chronic follow-up sample yielded enough NS3-1073 specific cells. Regardless of outcome, 10 to 15 public clonotypes appeared, one using V04-02/J02-02. Only TCRbeta was bulk sequenced, so alphabeta pairing of public clonotypes remains unknown. Overrepresentation in the naive pool did not explain the preferential TRBV04 and TRBV06 usage seen in all groups.

Assay: immunoSEQ multiplex PCR; the TCRdb copy retains only in-frame clones and omits some. The sample holds fewer than 40,000 clones, approximately 83% seen once. Time point specified: naive CD8 control sorted from an acute-time-point sample. With 8 bases removed from V and 4 bases from J, the gap between germline ends came to 18 bases. The CDR3 has 15 amino acids. The germline V gene has CDR1 MNHEY and CDR2 SMNVEV (reference sequence). This receptor was identified in a woman younger than 30 who spontaneously cleared hepatitis C infection. This chain joins TRBV27 and TRBJ2-1, with D perhaps TRBD1 (6 bases). Sequencing was done on a sample of naive CD8+ T cells from PBMCs. For the CDR3, the DNA is TGTGCCAGCCGAATTAAGGGGGTTGGGTACAATGAGCAGTTCTTC. Translation: CASRIKGVGYNEQFF.